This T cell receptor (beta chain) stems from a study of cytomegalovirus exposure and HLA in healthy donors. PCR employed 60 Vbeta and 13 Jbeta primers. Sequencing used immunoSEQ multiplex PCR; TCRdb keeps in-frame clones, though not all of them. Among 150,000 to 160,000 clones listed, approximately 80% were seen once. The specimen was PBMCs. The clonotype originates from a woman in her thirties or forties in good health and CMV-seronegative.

CDR3 sequence (DNA): TGTGCCATCAGTGAGTCGGCCGGGACAGGGGGATCCGGGGAGCTGTTTTTT. It is translated as CAISESAGTGGSGELFF. The chain recombines TRBV10-3 with TRBJ2-2, with TRBD1 matching 11 bases. The CDR3 has 17 amino acids. V gave up 0 bases and J gave up 6 bases; unmatched junction bases: 6. Germline V gene data show CDR1 as ENHRY and CDR2 as SYGVKD.